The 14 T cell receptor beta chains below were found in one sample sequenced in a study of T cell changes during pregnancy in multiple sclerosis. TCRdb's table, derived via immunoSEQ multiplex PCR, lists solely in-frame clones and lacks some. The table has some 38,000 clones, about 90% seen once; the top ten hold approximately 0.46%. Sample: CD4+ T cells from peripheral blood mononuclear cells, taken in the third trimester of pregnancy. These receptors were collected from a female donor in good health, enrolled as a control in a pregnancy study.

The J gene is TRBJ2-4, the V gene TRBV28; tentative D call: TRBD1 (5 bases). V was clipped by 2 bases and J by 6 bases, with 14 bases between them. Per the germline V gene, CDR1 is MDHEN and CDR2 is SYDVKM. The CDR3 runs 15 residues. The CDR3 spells CASSLPSAGLNIQYF. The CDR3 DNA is TGTGCCAGCAGTTTACCCTCCGCAGGGTTAAACATTCAGTACTTC.

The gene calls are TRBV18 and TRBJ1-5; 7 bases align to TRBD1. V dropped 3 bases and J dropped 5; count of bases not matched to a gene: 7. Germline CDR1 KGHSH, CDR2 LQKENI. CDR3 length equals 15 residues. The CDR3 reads CASSPRTGEDQPQHF. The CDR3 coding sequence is TGTGCCAGCTCACCGCGGACAGGTGAGGATCAGCCCCAGCATTTT.

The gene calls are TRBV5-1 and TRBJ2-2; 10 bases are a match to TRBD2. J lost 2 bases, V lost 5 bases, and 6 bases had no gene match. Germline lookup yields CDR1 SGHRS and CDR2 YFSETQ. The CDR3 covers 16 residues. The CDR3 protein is CASRDSGGPNTGELFF. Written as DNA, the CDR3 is TGCGCCAGCAGGGATAGCGGGGGGCCAAACACCGGGGAGCTGTTTTTT.

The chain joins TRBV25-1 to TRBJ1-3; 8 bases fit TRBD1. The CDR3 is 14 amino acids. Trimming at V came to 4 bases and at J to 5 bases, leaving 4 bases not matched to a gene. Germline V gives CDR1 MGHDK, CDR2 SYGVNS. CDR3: CASSVQGARNTIYF. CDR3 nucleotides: TGTGCCAGCAGTGTCCAGGGGGCTAGAAACACCATATATTTT.

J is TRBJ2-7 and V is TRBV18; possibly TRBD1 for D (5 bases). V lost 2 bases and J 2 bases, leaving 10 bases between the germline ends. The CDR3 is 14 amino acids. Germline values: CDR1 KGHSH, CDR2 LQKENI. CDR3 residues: CASSPGAVAYEQYF. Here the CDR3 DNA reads TGTGCCAGCTCACCAGGGGCGGTAGCCTACGAGCAGTACTTC.

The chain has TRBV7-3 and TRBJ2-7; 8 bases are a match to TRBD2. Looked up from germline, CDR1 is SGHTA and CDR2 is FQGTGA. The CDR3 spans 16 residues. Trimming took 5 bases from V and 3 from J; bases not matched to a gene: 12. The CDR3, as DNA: TGTGCCAGCAGCCCCAACCCCGGGACTAGTCTCTACGAGCAGTACTTC. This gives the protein CASSPNPGTSLYEQYF. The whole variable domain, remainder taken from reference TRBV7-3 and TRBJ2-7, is GAGVSQTPSNKVTEKGKYVELRCDPISGHTALYWYRQSLGQGPEFLIYFQGTGAADDSGLPNDRFFAVRPEGSVSTLKIQRTERGDSAVYLCASSPNPGTSLYEQYFGPGTRLTVT.

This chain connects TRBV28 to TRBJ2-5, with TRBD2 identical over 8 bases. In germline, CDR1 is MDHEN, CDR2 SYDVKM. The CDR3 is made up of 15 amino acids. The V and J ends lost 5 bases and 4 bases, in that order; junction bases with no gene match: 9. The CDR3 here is CASSGSGTSRETQYF. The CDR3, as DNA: TGTGCCAGCAGTGGATCCGGGACTAGTAGAGAGACCCAGTACTTC.

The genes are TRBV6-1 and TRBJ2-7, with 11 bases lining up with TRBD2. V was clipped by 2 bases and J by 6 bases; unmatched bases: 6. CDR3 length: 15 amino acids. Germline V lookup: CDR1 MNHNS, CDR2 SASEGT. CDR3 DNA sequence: TGTGCCAGCAGTGAAACGGGACTAGCGGAGCGCGAGCAGTACTTC. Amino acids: CASSETGLAEREQYF.

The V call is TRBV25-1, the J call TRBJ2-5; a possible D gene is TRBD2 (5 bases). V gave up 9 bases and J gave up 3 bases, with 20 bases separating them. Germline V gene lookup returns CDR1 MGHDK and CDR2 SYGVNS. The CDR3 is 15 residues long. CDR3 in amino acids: CASADFLGGEETQYF. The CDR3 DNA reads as TGTGCCAGTGCGGATTTTCTAGGAGGTGAAGAGACCCAGTACTTC.

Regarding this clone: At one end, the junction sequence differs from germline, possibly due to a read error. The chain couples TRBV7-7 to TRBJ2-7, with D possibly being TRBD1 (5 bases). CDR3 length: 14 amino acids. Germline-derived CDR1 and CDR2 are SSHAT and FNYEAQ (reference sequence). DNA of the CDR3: TGTGCTAGCAGCTTATCTGGGGCTACCTACGAGCAGTACTTC. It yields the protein CASSLSGATYEQYF.

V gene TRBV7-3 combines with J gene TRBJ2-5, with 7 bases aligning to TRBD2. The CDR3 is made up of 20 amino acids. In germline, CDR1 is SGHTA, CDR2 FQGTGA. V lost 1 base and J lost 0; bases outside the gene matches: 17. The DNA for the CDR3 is TGTGCCAGCAGCTTAAGACCCCCCCTTGGCGGGGGAACGTACCAAGAGACCCAGTACTTC. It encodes CASSLRPPLGGGTYQETQYF.

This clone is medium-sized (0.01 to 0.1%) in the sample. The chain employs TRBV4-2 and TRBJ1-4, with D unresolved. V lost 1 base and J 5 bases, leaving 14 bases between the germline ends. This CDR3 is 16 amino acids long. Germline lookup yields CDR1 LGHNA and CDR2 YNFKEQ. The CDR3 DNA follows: TGTGCCAGCAGCCAAGTTCCACAGTCCTACAATGAAAAACTGTTTTTT. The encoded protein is CASSQVPQSYNEKLFF.

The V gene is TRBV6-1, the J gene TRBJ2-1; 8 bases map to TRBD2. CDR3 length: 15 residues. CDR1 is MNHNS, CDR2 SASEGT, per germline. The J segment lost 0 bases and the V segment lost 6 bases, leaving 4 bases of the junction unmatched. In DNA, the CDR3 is TGTGCCAGCAGAAGCGGGAGCAGCTCCTACAATGAGCAGTTCTTC. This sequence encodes CASRSGSSSYNEQFF.

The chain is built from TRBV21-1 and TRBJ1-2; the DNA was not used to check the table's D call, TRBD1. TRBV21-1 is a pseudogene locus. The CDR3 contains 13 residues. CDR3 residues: CASSAPGQCGYTF. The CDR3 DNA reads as TGTGCCAGCAGCGCACCGGGACAATGCGGCTACACCTTC.